The rows below give T cell receptor beta chains drawn from one sample of a study of regulatory T cells in long-lasting Graves disease. TCRdb recomputed calls from the multiplex PCR reads with MiXCR, one row per CDR3 protein. The profile shows under 450,000 distinct CDR3 sequences, 12% of them singletons. These data also featured in a second study, about T cells in Graves' hyperthyroidism and ophthalmopathy.

The sample here was peripheral blood mononuclear cells (PBMCs), taken at new diagnosis, from a patient treated with antithyroid drugs. The receptors come from a woman between 18 and 30 years old with Graves disease. The CDR3 runs from the conserved cysteine through the conserved F or W. D genes are given only for firm matches. Some rows have no size entry. The others give once, few or many, or a class for an expanded clone.

v_call	d_call	j_call	clone_size	cdr3_aa	cdr3_nt
TRBV4-3	NA	TRBJ2-1	many	CASSQAQGSNEQFF	TGCGCCAGCAGCCAAGCCCAGGGGAGCAATGAGCAGTTCTTC
TRBV12-3/TRBV12-4	NA	TRBJ2-1	many	CASSWGRYNEQFF	TGTGCCAGCAGTTGGGGGCGGTACAATGAGCAGTTCTTC
TRBV4-3	TRBD2	TRBJ2-7	many	CASSQTLAEIYEQYF	TGCGCCAGCAGCCAAACCCTAGCGGAGATATACGAGCAGTACTTC
TRBV10-3	NA	TRBJ2-7	many	CAISGVGFSYEQYF	TGTGCCATCAGTGGAGTGGGGTTCTCCTACGAGCAGTACTTC
TRBV20-1	TRBD2	TRBJ2-3	few	CSASQRERADTQYF	TGCAGTGCTAGTCAGCGGGAGAGGGCAGATACGCAGTATTTT
TRBV19	NA	TRBJ2-2	few	CASSMEGAGAGELFF	TGTGCCAGTAGTATGGAGGGGGCCGGAGCCGGGGAGCTGTTTTTT
TRBV20-1	NA	TRBJ1-1	many	CSARPQVTEAFF	TGCAGTGCTAGACCGCAGGTAACTGAAGCTTTCTTT
TRBV20-1	TRBD1	TRBJ1-1	few	CSAWGQRRTEAFF	TGCAGTGCTTGGGGACAGAGGAGGACTGAAGCTTTCTTT
TRBV13	NA	TRBJ1-1	many	CASSSSQGEGTEAFF	TGTGCCAGCAGCTCATCACAGGGTGAGGGCACTGAAGCTTTCTTT
TRBV29-1	NA	TRBJ2-1	NA	CSDQSYRAGSDIWNEQFF	TGCAGCGACCAAAGTTACCGGGCCGGGAGTGATATATGGAATGAGCAGTTCTTC
TRBV19	TRBD1	TRBJ2-5	NA	CASSRDSLGETQYF	TGTGCCAGTAGCCGGGACAGCCTGGGGGAGACCCAGTACTTC
TRBV7-8	TRBD1	TRBJ1-1	many	CASRITGETEAFF	TGTGCCAGCAGAATTACAGGGGAGACTGAAGCTTTCTTT
TRBV5-1	NA	TRBJ1-3	NA	CASSLGGPRFGNTIYF	TGCGCCAGCAGCTTGGGCGGCCCGAGGTTCGGAAACACCATATATTTT
TRBV12-3/TRBV12-4	NA	TRBJ1-1	few	CAGRTGGGGYTEAFF	TGTGCCGGCAGAACCGGGGGGGGGGGGTACACTGAAGCTTTCTTT
TRBV5-1	TRBD1	TRBJ1-1	NA	CASSFRTGREYTEAFF	TGCGCCAGCAGCTTCCGGACAGGGAGAGAGTACACTGAAGCTTTCTTT
TRBV27	NA	TRBJ1-1	many	CASSSGAVNTEAFF	TGTGCCAGCAGTTCGGGGGCCGTGAACACTGAAGCTTTCTTT
TRBV20-1	NA	TRBJ1-4	many	CSATGDYEKLFF	TGCAGTGCCACGGGGGACTATGAAAAACTGTTTTTT
TRBV10-3	NA	TRBJ1-1	many	CAIGRGHRSDQNTEAFF	TGTGCCATCGGGAGGGGTCATCGGTCCGATCAGAACACTGAAGCTTTCTTT
TRBV5-1	NA	TRBJ2-1	many	CASSWQGRTVDEQFF	TGCGCCAGCAGTTGGCAGGGGAGGACTGTCGATGAGCAGTTCTTC
TRBV2	NA	TRBJ1-5	many	CASSGETGDSNQPQHF	TGTGCCAGCAGTGGTGAGACAGGAGATAGCAATCAGCCCCAGCATTTT
TRBV28	TRBD2	TRBJ2-5	NA	CASRPGLAGAKEETQYF	TGTGCCAGTCGCCCGGGACTAGCGGGAGCTAAGGAAGAGACCCAGTACTTC
TRBV5-6	TRBD1	TRBJ1-5	many	CASSSARQGLNQPQHF	TGTGCCAGCAGCTCCGCACGACAGGGGCTCAATCAGCCCCAGCATTTT
TRBV20-1	NA	TRBJ2-1	few	CSARGRDTYNEQFF	TGCAGTGCTAGAGGACGCGACACTTACAATGAGCAGTTCTTC
TRBV6-5	NA	TRBJ2-7	many	CASSYSGGREPNYEQYF	TGTGCCAGCAGTTACTCCGGGGGCAGGGAGCCTAACTACGAGCAGTACTTC
TRBV11-2	NA	TRBJ2-7	NA	CASSYIHEQYF	TGTGCCAGCAGTTATATCCACGAGCAGTACTTC
TRBV28	TRBD2	TRBJ2-3	many	CASSNSGTRTDTQYF	TGTGCCAGCAGTAATAGCGGGACCCGCACAGATACGCAGTATTTT
TRBV27	NA	TRBJ1-2	many	CASSAIGHGDYGYTF	TGTGCCAGCAGTGCCATTGGACATGGTGACTATGGCTACACCTTC
TRBV27	TRBD1	TRBJ2-7	many	CASSLEGQGAYEQYF	TGTGCCAGCAGTTTAGAGGGACAGGGGGCCTACGAGCAGTACTTC
TRBV9	NA	TRBJ1-4	NA	CASSVAGGGRGLFF	TGTGCCAGCAGCGTAGCTGGGGGAGGACGAGGACTGTTTTTT
TRBV11-2	NA	TRBJ1-2	many	CASSLDGSNYGYTF	TGTGCCAGCAGCTTAGATGGGAGTAACTATGGCTACACCTTC
TRBV7-3	NA	TRBJ2-2	many	CASSCVRDRGNTGELFF	TGTGCCAGCAGCTGCGTCCGGGACCGCGGGAACACCGGGGAGCTGTTTTTT
TRBV20-1	TRBD1	TRBJ1-2	NA	CSARERDRGLNYGYTF	TGCAGTGCTAGAGAAAGGGACAGGGGATTAAACTATGGCTACACCTTC